This entry is about one T cell receptor beta chain. As yet, its antigen is unknown. Treatment of the sample: roughly 18 received Ad26.COV2.S at low or high dose, single or two shots; several received placebo; per-sample allocation not given. Samples came from day 63 after the first vaccine or placebo injection. The data were obtained in a study of Ad26.COV2.S vaccination and SARS-CoV-2 variants. Assay: immunoSEQ multiplex PCR; the TCRdb copy retains only in-frame clones and omits some. The repertoire holds hundreds of thousands of clones, with roughly 87% as singletons. Germline CDR1 is WSHSY and CDR2 is SAAADI. The CDR3 is made up of 16 amino acids. Trimming removed 5 bases at V and 2 bases at J, with 17 bases between. General study points: Vaccine recipients posted higher spike-specific TCR breadth than their placebo counterparts.

Sequencing used peripheral blood, obtained in a trial of Ad26.COV2.S vaccine versus placebo. This chain joins TRBV10-2 and TRBJ2-3; perhaps TRBD2 as D (7 bases). The sequence came from a person between 18 and 65 years old who received the Ad26.COV2.S COVID-19 vaccine or a placebo. The DNA for the CDR3 is TGCGCCAGCAGTATATCCTCCGGGGGGCCCACAGATACGCAGTATTTT. Its protein is CASSISSGGPTDTQYF.